This entry is about one T cell receptor (beta chain). TCRdb's table, derived via immunoSEQ multiplex PCR, lists solely in-frame clones and lacks some. Of more than 300,000 clones in the sample, approximately 91% were seen once. This specimen comes from a study of blood T cell repertoires in COVID-19. The germline gives CDR1 LGHNA, CDR2 YSLEER. V was clipped by 0 bases and J by 4 bases; unmatched bases: 5. There are 17 residues in the CDR3. Sequencing was done on a sample of peripheral blood. This TCR derives from a woman aged 65 to 85 with COVID-19, enrolled during active disease. This chain connects TRBV4-3 to TRBJ2-2, with 10 bases fitting TRBD2. The CDR3 region has the DNA TGCGCCAGCAGCCAAGATAACAGCGGGGGGGCCACCGGGGAGCTGTTTTTT. Translating it yields CASSQDNSGGATGELFF.